Each of the 14 T cell receptor beta chains below was sequenced from the same sample in a study of blood T cell repertoires in COVID-19. Some clones are missing from TCRdb's copy, which holds only in-frame ones; the method was immunoSEQ multiplex PCR. The data show 150,000 or so clones, 65% to 90% seen once. Sequencing was carried out using peripheral blood. Every receptor here comes from a woman in her fifties or sixties with COVID-19, enrolled during active disease.

The chain couples TRBV6-5 to TRBJ1-3, with 7 bases that match TRBD1. The CDR3 has 14 residues. J was trimmed by 4 bases and V by 6 bases; bases with no gene match: 6. Germline values: CDR1 MNHEY, CDR2 SVGAGI. CDR3 protein: CASSGQAGGNTIYF. The CDR3 region has the DNA TGTGCCAGCAGCGGACAGGCGGGGGGAAACACCATATATTTT.

This chain joins TRBV5-5 and TRBJ2-3, with 8 bases identical to TRBD1. The J segment lost 3 bases and the V segment lost 4 bases, leaving 10 bases of the junction unmatched. The CDR3 extends over 16 amino acids. Germline lookup yields CDR1 SGHKS and CDR2 YYEKEE (reference sequence). This CDR3 reads CASSPDQGARTDTQYF. The CDR3 DNA follows: TGTGCCAGCAGCCCGGACCAGGGGGCAAGAACAGATACGCAGTATTTT. Using reference TRBV5-5 and TRBJ2-3 for the parts outside the CDR3, the full variable domain is DAGVTQSPTHLIKTRGQQVTLRCSPISGHKSVSWYQQVLGQGPQFIFQYYEKEERGRGNFPDRFSARQFPNYSSELNVNALLLGDSALYLCASSPDQGARTDTQYFGPGTRLTVL.

The chain has TRBV28 and TRBJ2-7; D may be TRBD2 (5 bases). Trimming took 4 bases from V and 5 from J, leaving 15 bases between them. Germline V gene data show CDR1 as MDHEN and CDR2 as SYDVKM. This CDR3 contains 14 residues. The CDR3 nucleotides are TGTGCCAGCAGTTACGGAGTTCCGAGGGACGAGCAGTACGTC. Translating gives CASSYGVPRDEQYV.

The DNA for the CDR3 is TGTGCCAGCAGTGAATCCGGGTGGGGAGTGAACACCGGGGAGCTGTTTTTT. This gives the protein CASSESGWGVNTGELFF. V usage is TRBV6-1 and J usage is TRBJ2-2; a possible D gene is TRBD2 (5 bases). This CDR3 has 17 amino acids. Trimming took off 2 bases at V and 1 base at J, with 14 bases between the two ends. CDR1 and CDR2 from the germline V gene are MNHNS and SASEGT.

V usage is TRBV11-2 and J usage is TRBJ1-5; the D is unclear. The CDR3 sequence is 14 residues long. Germline V gene sequence: CDR1 SGHAT, CDR2 FQNNGV. The germline V and J ends were trimmed by 3 bases and 3 bases, with 9 bases remaining between them. CDR3: CASSLAGNNQPQHF. CDR3 DNA sequence: TGTGCCAGCAGCTTGGCGGGCAACAATCAGCCCCAGCATTTT.

The V gene is TRBV5-1, the J gene TRBJ1-1, with TRBD1 identical over 7 bases. V was pared by 5 bases and J by 1 base, with 8 bases of the junction left unmatched. The CDR3 is made up of 15 amino acids. The germline V gene encodes CDR1 SGHRS and CDR2 YFSETQ. CDR3 amino acids: CASRMSTGRNTEAFF. The DNA for the CDR3 is TGCGCCAGCAGAATGTCGACAGGGAGGAACACTGAAGCTTTCTTT.

This clone was detected once. The rearrangement uses TRBV9 and TRBJ2-5; TRBD2 matches 10 bases. Unmatched junction bases numbered 14, after V lost 4 bases and J lost 5 bases. The CDR3 sequence is 17 residues long. Germline CDR1 SGDLS, CDR2 YYNGEE. CDR3 loop: CASSRRASGGPEETQYF. The CDR3 DNA is TGTGCCAGCAGCCGGCGGGCTAGCGGGGGCCCCGAGGAGACCCAGTACTTC.

CDR3 in amino acids: CASRLGTGGGYTF. The CDR3 DNA reads TGTGCCAGCAGACTCGGGACAGGTGGGGGCTACACCTTC. The chain combines TRBV6-5 with TRBJ1-2; 8 positions agree with TRBD1. The trim removed 6 bases at V and 8 bases at J, leaving 8 bases unmatched. The length of the CDR3 is 13 residues. Per germline, CDR1 MNHEY and CDR2 SVGAGI.

The chain couples TRBV11-2 to TRBJ2-5; D perhaps matches TRBD2 (7 bases). CDR3 length: 16 residues. Per germline, CDR1 SGHAT and CDR2 FQNNGV. Trimming took off 4 bases at V and 5 bases at J, with 20 bases between the two ends. DNA of the CDR3: TGTGCCAGCAGCTCCCTATGGGGGGGGGCCGGGGAGACCCAGTACTTC. Its translation is CASSSLWGGAGETQYF.

The chain employs TRBV5-6 and TRBJ1-2; 7 bases are shared with TRBD1. Losses at the gene ends were 4 bases for V and 7 bases for J; bases not matched to a gene: 4. Germline CDR1 and CDR2: SGHDT and YYEEEE. The CDR3 is 12 amino acids. The CDR3 reads CASSLRGSGYTF. The CDR3 nucleotides read TGTGCCAGCAGCCTCAGGGGGTCTGGCTACACCTTC.

The V call is TRBV18, the J call TRBJ2-1, with D tentatively TRBD1 (6 bases). CDR1 and CDR2 from the germline V gene are KGHSH and LQKENI. This CDR3 has 14 amino acids. V lost 3 bases, J lost 5 bases, and 11 bases lay in between. CDR3 protein: CASSPETGNNEQFF. The CDR3 region has the DNA TGTGCCAGCTCACCGGAGACAGGAAACAATGAGCAGTTCTTC.

This CDR3 is CASSQMLAGGSYEQYF. CDR3 nucleotide sequence: TGTGCCAGCAGCCAGATGTTAGCGGGAGGTTCCTACGAGCAGTACTTC. The chain employs TRBV5-4 and TRBJ2-7; 10 bases are a match to TRBD2. Germline-derived CDR1 and CDR2 are SGHNT and YYREEE (reference sequence). V shed 4 bases and J 1 base; nucleotides not matched to a gene: 8. The CDR3 sequence is 16 residues long.

This chain links TRBV14 with TRBJ1-4; a possible D gene is TRBD1 (6 bases). The V and J ends lost 0 bases and 8 bases respectively, with 13 bases between them. Germline CDR1 reads SGHDN; CDR2 reads FVKESK. This CDR3 has 15 amino acids. The CDR3 reads CASSQDIRGGEKLFF. The CDR3 DNA is TGTGCCAGCAGCCAAGATATTAGGGGGGGCGAAAAACTGTTTTTT.

This clone has just one count. The V and J genes are TRBV12-3 or TRBV12-4 and TRBJ1-5; maybe TRBD1 (5 bases). V gave up 3 bases and J gave up 6 bases, with 9 bases separating them. The CDR3 extends over 13 amino acids. The chain's CDR3 is CASSFRDSQPQHF. The CDR3 DNA reads TGTGCCAGCAGTTTCAGGGATAGTCAGCCCCAGCATTTT.